This entry lists 8 T cell receptor beta chains sequenced from one sample in a study of CD4 T cells in relation to SARS-CoV-2 and coronaviruses. The method was immunoSEQ multiplex PCR; TCRdb's version includes in-frame clones alone and lacks a portion of them. The sample shows about 43,000 clones, 82% of them seen only once. These receptors' targets are unknown. Input material: naive CD4+ T cells from PBMCs, cultured in vitro. The subset: naive CD4+ T cells isolated by negative enrichment. These TCRs come from an adult with COVID-19.

The chain has TRBV7-2 and TRBJ2-2; possible D gene TRBD2, 6 bases. The CDR3 consists of 18 residues. From germline, CDR1 is SGHTA and CDR2 FQGNSA. The ends were cut back, 5 bases at V and 6 bases at J, with 25 bases in the middle. The CDR3 coding sequence is TGTGCCAGCAGCCCCCTGCTTGGGGCTAGCGCTTATCCCGGGGAGCTGTTTTTT. It codes for CASSPLLGASAYPGELFF.

This chain joins TRBV7-9 and TRBJ2-5, with 11 bases identical to TRBD2. This CDR3 region has 17 residues. After removal of 5 bases from V and 10 bases from J, the junction contained 18 bases not matched to a gene. Germline CDR1 is SEHNR and CDR2 is FQNEAQ (reference sequence). This CDR3 reads CASSPPMFVAGGPDQYF. CDR3 nucleotide sequence: TGTGCCAGCAGCCCGCCGATGTTCGTAGCGGGAGGGCCGGACCAGTACTTC.

This chain uses TRBV5-8 with TRBJ1-5; TRBD1 is a possible D gene (6 bases). The CDR3 is 15 residues long. The V end was cut by 3 bases, the J end by 4 bases, with 14 bases between. Germline V lookup: CDR1 SGHTS, CDR2 YDEGEE. The CDR3 DNA sequence: TGTGCCAGCAGCTCCATGGACAGAACTAATCAGCCCCAGCATTTT. This translates into CASSSMDRTNQPQHF.

This chain connects TRBV3-1 (or the pseudogene TRBV3-2) to TRBJ2-2, with 9 bases fitting TRBD2. Germline CDR1 reads LGHDT; CDR2 reads YNNKEL (reference sequence). Trimming at V came to 0 bases and at J to 6 bases, leaving 8 bases not matched to a gene. CDR3 length: 17 amino acids. CDR3 nucleotide sequence: TGTGCCAGCAGCCAAGACGGGGGAGCGGGAGGTTCCGGGGAGCTGTTTTTT. Its protein is CASSQDGGAGGSGELFF.

The chain joins TRBV18 to TRBJ2-2, with D possibly being TRBD1 (6 bases). Germline values: CDR1 KGHSH, CDR2 LQKENI. Trimming removed 5 bases from V and 2 bases from J, with 12 bases in between. The CDR3 loop spans 15 amino acids. CDR3 sequence reads: CASSSTGHNTGELFF. The CDR3 coding sequence is TGTGCCAGCTCATCAACGGGACACAACACCGGGGAGCTGTTTTTT.

This CDR3 reads CASSPDRGTEAFF. The DNA of the CDR3 is TGTGCCAGCAGTCCCGACAGGGGCACTGAAGCTTTCTTT. The chain employs TRBV27 and TRBJ1-1; 8 nucleotides line up with TRBD1. Germline values: CDR1 MNHEY, CDR2 SMNVEV (reference sequence). J lost 4 bases, V lost 5 bases, and 3 bases had no gene match. CDR3 size: 13 residues.

CDR3 sequence reads: CSVEVLTPGANVLTF. Written as DNA, the CDR3 is TGCAGCGTTGAAGTTTTAACCCCTGGGGCCAACGTCCTGACTTTC. The V call is TRBV29-1, the J call TRBJ2-6; D is uncertain. The germline gives CDR1 SQVTM, CDR2 ANQGSEA. The length of the CDR3 is 15 residues. The germline V and J ends were trimmed by 1 base and 2 bases, with 9 bases remaining between them.

CDR3 loop: CASSLGGGTQETQYF. For the CDR3, the DNA is TGTGCCAGCAGTTTAGGGGGGGGCACCCAAGAGACCCAGTACTTC. This rearrangement joins TRBV9 to TRBJ2-5, with D perhaps matching TRBD2 (7 bases). The CDR3 extends over 15 amino acids. Germline CDR1 is SGDLS and CDR2 is YYNGEE. The V end was cut by 5 bases, the J end by 1 base, with 15 bases between.